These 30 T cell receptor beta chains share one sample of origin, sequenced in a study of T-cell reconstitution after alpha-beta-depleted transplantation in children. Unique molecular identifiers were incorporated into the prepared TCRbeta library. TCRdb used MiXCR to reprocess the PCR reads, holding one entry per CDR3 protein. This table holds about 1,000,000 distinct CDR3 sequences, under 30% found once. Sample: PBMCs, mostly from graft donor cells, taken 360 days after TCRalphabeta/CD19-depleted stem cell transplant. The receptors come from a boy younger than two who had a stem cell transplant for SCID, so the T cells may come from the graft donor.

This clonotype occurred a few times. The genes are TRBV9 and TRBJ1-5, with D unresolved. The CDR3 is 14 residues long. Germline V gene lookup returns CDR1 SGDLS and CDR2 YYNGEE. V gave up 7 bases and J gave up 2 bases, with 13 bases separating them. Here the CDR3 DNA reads TGTGCCAGCGCAGCGGATTGGGGCAATCAGCCCCAGCATTTT. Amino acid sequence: CASAADWGNQPQHF.

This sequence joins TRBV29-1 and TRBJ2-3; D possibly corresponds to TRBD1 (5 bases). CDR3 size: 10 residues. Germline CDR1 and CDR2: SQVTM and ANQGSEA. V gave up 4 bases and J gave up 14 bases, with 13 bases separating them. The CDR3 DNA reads TGCAGCGTTGGGGCAGGGTGGTTGTATTTT. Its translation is CSVGAGWLYF.

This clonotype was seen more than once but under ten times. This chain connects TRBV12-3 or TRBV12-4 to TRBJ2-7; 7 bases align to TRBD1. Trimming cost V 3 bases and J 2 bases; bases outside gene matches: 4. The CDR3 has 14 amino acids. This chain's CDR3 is CASSFVQGAYEQYF. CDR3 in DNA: TGTGCCAGCAGTTTCGTCCAGGGGGCCTACGAGCAGTACTTC.

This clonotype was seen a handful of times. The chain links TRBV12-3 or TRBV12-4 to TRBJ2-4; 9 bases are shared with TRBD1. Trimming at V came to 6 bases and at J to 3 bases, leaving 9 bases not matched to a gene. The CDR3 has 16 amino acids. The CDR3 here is CASSPGTGMGKNIQYF. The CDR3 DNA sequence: TGTGCCAGCAGCCCCGGGACAGGGATGGGCAAAAACATTCAGTACTTC.

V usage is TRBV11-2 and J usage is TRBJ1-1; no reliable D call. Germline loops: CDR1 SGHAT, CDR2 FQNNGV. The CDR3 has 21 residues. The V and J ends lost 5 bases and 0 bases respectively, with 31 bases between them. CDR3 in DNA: TGTGCCAGCAGCCCCGGACGGAGCCGACACGTCACTCCCATTTTGAACACTGAAGCTTTCTTT. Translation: CASSPGRSRHVTPILNTEAFF.

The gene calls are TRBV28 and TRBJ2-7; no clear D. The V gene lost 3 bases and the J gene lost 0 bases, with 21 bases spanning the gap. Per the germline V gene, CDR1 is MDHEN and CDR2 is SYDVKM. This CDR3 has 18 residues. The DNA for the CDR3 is TGTGCCAGCAGTTTTGCCCCCCGGGCAAGAAGATTCTCCTACGAGCAGTACTTC. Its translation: CASSFAPRARRFSYEQYF. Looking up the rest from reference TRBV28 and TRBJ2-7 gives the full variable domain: DVKVTQSSRYLVKRTGEKVFLECVQDMDHENMFWYRQDPGLGLRLIYFSYDVKMKEKGDIPEGYSVSREKKERFSLILESASTNQTSMYLCASSFAPRARRFSYEQYFGPGTRLTVT.

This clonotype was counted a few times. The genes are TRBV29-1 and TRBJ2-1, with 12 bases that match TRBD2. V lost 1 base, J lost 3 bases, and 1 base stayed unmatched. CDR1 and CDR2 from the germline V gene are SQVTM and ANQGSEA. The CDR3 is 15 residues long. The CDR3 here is CSVEASGGVYNEQFF. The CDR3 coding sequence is TGCAGCGTTGAAGCTAGCGGGGGGGTCTACAATGAGCAGTTCTTC.

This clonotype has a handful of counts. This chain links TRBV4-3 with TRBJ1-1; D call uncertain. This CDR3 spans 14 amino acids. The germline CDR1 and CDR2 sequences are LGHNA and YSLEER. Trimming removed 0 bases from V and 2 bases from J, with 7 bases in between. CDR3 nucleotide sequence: TGCGCCAGCAGCCAAGACAGTGGCAACACTGAAGCTTTCTTT. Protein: CASSQDSGNTEAFF.

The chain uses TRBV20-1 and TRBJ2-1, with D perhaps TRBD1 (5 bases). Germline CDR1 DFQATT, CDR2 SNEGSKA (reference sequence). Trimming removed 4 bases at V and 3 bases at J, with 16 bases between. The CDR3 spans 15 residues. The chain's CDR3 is CSATSPRQSYNEQFF. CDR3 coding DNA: TGCAGTGCTACGAGTCCGAGACAGAGCTACAATGAGCAGTTCTTC.

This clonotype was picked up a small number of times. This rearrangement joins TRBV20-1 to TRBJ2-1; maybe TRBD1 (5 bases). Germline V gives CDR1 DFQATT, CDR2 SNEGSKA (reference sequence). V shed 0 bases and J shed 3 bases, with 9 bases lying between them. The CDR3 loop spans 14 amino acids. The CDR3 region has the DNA TGCAGTGCTAGAGATCGGACATACTACAATGAGCAGTTCTTC. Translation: CSARDRTYYNEQFF.

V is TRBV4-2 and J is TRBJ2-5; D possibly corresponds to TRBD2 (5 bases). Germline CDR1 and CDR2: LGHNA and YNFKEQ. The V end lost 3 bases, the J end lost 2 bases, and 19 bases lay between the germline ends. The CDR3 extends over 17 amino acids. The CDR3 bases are TGTGCCAGCAGCCATGGGAATAGAGCGGTCCTGCAAGAGACCCAGTACTTC. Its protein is CASSHGNRAVLQETQYF.

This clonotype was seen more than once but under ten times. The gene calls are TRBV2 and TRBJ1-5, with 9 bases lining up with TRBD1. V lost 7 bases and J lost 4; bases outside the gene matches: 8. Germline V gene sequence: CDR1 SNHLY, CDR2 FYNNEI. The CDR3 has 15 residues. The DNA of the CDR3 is TGTGCCAGCATATCAGACAGGGGGTTGAATCAGCCCCAGCATTTT. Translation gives CASISDRGLNQPQHF. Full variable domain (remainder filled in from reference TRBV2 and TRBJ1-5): EPEVTQTPSHQVTQMGQEVILRCVPISNHLYFYWYRQILGQKVEFLVSFYNNEISEKSEIFDDQFSVERPDGSNFTLKIRSTKLEDSAMYFCASISDRGLNQPQHFGDGTRLSIL.

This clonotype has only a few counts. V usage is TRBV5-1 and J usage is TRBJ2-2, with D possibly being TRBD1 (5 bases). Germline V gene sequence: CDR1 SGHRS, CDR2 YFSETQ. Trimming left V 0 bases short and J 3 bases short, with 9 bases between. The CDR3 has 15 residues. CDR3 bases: TGCGCCAGCAGCTTGGAGCAGGGTTACACCGGGGAGCTGTTTTTT. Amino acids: CASSLEQGYTGELFF.

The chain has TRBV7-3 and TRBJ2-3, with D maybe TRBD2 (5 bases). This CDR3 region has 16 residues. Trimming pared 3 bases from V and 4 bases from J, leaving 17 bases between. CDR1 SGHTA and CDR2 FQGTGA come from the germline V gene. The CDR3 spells CASSLAGGGGSDTQYF. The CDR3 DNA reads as TGTGCCAGCAGCTTGGCAGGCGGAGGTGGGTCAGATACGCAGTATTTT.

CDR3: CASSPELARQFF. CDR3 coding DNA: TGTGCCAGCTCACCCGAATTAGCGCGGCAGTTCTTC. This chain joins TRBV18 and TRBJ2-1; D possibly corresponds to TRBD2 (5 bases). CDR1 KGHSH and CDR2 LQKENI come from the germline V gene. The CDR3 loop spans 12 amino acids. V dropped 3 bases and J dropped 12 bases, with 12 bases sitting between them.

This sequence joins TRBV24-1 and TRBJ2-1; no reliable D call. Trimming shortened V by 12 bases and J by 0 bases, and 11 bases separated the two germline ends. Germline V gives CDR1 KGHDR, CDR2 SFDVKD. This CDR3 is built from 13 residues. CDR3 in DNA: TGTGCCTCTTCGACACACTCCTACAATGAGCAGTTCTTC. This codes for CASSTHSYNEQFF.

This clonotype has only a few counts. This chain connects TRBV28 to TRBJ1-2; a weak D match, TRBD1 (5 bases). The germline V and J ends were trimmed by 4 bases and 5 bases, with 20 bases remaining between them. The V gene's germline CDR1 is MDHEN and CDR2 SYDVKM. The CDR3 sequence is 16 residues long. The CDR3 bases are TGTGCCAGCAGTTGGATCCTAGGGGCTTCAAGTTATGGCTACACCTTC. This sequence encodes CASSWILGASSYGYTF.

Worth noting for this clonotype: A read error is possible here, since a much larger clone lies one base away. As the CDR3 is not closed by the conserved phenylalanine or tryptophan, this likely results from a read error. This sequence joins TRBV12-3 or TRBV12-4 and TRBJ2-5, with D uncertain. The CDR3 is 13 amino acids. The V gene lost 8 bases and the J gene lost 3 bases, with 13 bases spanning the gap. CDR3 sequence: CASRPTIKETQYY. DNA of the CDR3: TGTGCCAGCCGCCCCACGATCAAAGAGACCCAGTACTAC.

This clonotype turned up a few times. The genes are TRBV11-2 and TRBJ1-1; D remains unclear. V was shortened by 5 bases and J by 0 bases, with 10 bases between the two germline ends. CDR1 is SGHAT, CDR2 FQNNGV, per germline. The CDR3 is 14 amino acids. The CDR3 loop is CASSHRALNTEAFF. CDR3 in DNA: TGTGCCAGCAGCCACCGGGCCCTGAACACTGAAGCTTTCTTT.

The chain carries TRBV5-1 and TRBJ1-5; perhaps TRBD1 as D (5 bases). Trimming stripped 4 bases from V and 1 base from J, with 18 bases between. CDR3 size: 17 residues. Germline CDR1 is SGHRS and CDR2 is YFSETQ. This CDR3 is CASSPGAHRGSNQPQHF. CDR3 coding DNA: TGCGCCAGCAGCCCCGGGGCACACCGAGGGAGCAATCAGCCCCAGCATTTT.

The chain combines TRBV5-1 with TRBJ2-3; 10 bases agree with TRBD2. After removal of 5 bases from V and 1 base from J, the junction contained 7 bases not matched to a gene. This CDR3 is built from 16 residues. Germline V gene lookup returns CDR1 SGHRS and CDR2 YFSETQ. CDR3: CASRPFLAGGTDTQYF. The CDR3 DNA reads TGCGCCAGCAGGCCATTTCTAGCGGGGGGCACAGATACGCAGTATTTT.

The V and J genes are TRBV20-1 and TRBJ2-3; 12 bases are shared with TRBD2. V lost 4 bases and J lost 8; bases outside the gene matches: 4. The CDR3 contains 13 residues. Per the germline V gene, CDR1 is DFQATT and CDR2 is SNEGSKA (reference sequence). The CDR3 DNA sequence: TGCAGTGCTACTAGCGGGGGGGCGGGTACGCAGTATTTT. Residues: CSATSGGAGTQYF.

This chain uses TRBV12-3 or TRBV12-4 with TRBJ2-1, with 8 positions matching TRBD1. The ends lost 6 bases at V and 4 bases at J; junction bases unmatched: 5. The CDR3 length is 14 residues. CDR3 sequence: CASSTDRGYNEQFF. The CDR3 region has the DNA TGTGCCAGCAGCACCGACAGGGGATACAATGAGCAGTTCTTC.

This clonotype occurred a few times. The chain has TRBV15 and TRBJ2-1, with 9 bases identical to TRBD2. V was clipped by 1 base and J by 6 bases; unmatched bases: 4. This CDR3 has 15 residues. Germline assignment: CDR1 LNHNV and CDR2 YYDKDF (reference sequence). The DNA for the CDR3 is TGTGCCACCAGCAGAGTTCTAGCGGGATTCAATGAGCAGTTCTTC. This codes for CATSRVLAGFNEQFF.

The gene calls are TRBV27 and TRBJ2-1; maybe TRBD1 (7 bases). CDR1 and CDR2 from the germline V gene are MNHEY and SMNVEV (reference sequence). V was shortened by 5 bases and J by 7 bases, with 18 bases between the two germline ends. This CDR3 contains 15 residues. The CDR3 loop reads CASSLSGPTGNEQFF. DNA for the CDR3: TGTGCCAGCAGTCTTAGCGGACCGACAGGGAATGAGCAGTTCTTC.

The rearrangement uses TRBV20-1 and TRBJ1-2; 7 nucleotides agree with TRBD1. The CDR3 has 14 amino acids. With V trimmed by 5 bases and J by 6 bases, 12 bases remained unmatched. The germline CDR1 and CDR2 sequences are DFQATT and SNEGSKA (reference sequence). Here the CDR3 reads CSARTDRYLHGYTF. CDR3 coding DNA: TGCAGTGCTCGCACGGACAGGTACCTACATGGCTACACCTTC.

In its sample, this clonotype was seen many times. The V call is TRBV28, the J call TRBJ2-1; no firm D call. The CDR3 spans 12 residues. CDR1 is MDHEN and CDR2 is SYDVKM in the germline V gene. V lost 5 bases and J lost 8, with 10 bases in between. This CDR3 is CASSPHGYEQFF. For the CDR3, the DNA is TGTGCCAGCAGTCCCCACGGGTATGAGCAGTTCTTC.

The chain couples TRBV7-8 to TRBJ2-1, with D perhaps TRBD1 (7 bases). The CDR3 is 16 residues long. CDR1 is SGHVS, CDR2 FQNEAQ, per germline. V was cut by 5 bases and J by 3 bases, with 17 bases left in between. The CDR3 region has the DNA TGTGCCAGCAGCACCCGGACAGGAGGGAGCTACAATGAGCAGTTCTTC. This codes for CASSTRTGGSYNEQFF.

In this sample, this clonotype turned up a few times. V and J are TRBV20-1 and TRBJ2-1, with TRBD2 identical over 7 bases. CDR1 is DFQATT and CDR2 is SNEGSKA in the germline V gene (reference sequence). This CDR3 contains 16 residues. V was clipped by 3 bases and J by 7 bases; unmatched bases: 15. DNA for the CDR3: TGCAGTGCTAGGGGCCTAGCGGAGAGGCCGGGGAATGAGCAGTTCTTC. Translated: CSARGLAERPGNEQFF.

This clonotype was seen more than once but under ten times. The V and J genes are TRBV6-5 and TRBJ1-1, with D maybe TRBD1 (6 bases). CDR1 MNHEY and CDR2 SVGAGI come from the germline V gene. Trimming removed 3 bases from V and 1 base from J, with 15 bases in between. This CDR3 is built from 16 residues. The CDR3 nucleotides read TGTGCCAGCAGTTATTGGGGGGCTGGTGGGAACACTGAAGCTTTCTTT. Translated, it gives CASSYWGAGGNTEAFF.